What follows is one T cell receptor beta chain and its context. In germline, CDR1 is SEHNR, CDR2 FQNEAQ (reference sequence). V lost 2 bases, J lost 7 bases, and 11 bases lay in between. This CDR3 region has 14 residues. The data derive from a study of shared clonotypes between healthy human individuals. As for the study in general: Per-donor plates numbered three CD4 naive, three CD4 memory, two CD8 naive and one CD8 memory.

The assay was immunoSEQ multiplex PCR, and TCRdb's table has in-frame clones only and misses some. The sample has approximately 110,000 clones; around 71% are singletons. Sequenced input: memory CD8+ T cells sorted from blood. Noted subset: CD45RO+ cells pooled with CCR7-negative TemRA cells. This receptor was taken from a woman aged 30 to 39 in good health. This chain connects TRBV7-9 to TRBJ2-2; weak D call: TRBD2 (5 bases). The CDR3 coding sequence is TGTGCCAGCAGCTTAAGCGGTGGCAGCGGGGAGCTGTTTTTT. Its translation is CASSLSGGSGELFF.